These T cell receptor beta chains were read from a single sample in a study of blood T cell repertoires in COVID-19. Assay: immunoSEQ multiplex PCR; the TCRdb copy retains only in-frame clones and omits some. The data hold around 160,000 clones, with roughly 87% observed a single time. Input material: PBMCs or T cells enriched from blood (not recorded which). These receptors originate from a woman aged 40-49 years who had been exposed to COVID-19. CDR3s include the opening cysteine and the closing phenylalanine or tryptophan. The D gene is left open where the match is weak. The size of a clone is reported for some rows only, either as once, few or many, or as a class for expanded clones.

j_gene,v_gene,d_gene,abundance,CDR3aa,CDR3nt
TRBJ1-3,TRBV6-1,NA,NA,CASSEGTMISGNTIYF,TGTGCCAGCAGTGAAGGAACAATGATCTCTGGAAACACCATATATTTT
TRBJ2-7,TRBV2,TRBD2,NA,CANDLMAGGFAEYF,TGTGCCAACGACCTAATGGCGGGGGGGTTCGCAGAGTACTTC
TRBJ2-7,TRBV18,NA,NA,CASSPPDTGREQYF,TGTGCCAGCTCACCACCTGATACAGGGCGGGAGCAGTACTTC
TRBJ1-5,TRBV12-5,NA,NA,CASGLSGVPNQPQHF,TGTGCTAGTGGTTTGTCCGGGGTTCCCAATCAGCCCCAGCATTTT
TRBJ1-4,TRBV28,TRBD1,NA,CAILDRVGEKLFF,TGTGCCATCCTGGACAGGGTGGGCGAAAAACTGTTTTTT
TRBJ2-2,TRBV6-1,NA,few,CASSEVWRVGTGELFF,TGTGCCAGCAGTGAAGTGTGGAGGGTAGGCACCGGGGAGCTGTTTTTT
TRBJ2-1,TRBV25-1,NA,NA,CASSRFTGSSYNEQFF,TGTGCCAGCAGTCGCTTCACAGGGAGCTCCTACAATGAGCAGTTCTTC
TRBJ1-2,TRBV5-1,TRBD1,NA,CASSTGTGGAGYGYTF,TGCGCCAGCAGCACGGGGACAGGGGGCGCGGGCTATGGCTACACCTTC
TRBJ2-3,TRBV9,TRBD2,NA,CASSVVSGGIDTQYF,TGTGCCAGCAGCGTAGTTAGCGGGGGAATAGATACGCAGTATTTT
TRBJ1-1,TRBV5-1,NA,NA,CASSLKISGNTEAFF,TGCGCCAGCAGCTTGAAGATCTCAGGGAACACTGAAGCTTTCTTT
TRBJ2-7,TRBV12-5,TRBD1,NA,CASGGTGTASYEQYF,TGTGCTAGTGGGGGAACCGGGACAGCCTCCTACGAGCAGTACTTC
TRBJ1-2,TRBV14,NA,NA,CASSQTRGFGGYTF,TGTGCCAGCAGCCAAACCAGGGGCTTCGGCGGCTACACCTTC
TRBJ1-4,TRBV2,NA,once,CASTLRARVATNEKLFF,NA
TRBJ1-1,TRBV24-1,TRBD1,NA,CATRDRGGTEAFF,TGTGCCACCAGAGACAGGGGTGGAACTGAAGCTTTCTTT
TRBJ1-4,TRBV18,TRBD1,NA,CASSPTRQGMDEKLFF,TGTGCCAGCTCACCAACCAGACAGGGAATGGACGAAAAACTGTTTTTT
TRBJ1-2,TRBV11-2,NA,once,CASSLGVRVSGGYTF,TGTGCCAGCAGCTTAGGTGTCCGGGTATCGGGTGGCTACACCTTC
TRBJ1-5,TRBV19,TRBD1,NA,CASSRTGTGEVSNQPQHF,TGTGCCAGTAGTCGAACCGGGACAGGGGAGGTTAGCAATCAGCCCCAGCATTTT
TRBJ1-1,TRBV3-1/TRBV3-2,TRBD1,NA,CASTWDRAGTEAFF,TGTGCCAGCACCTGGGACAGGGCGGGCACTGAAGCTTTCTTT
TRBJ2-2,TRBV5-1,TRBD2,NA,CASSIKRESAGELFF,TGCGCCAGCAGCATTAAGCGGGAGTCGGCCGGGGAGCTGTTTTTT
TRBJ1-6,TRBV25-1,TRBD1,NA,CASSGTPRGLNNSPLHF,TGTGCCAGCAGTGGGACACCTAGGGGGCTAAATAATTCACCCCTCCACTTT
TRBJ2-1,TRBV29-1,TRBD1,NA,CSVDTDRADNEQFF,TGCAGCGTTGACACGGACAGGGCGGACAATGAGCAGTTCTTC
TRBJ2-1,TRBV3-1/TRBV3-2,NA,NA,CASSQARFRPEQFF,TGTGCCAGCAGCCAAGCCAGGTTCAGGCCGGAGCAGTTCTTC
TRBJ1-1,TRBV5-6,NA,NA,CASSLKQGYTEAFF,TGTGCCAGCAGCTTGAAGCAGGGTTACACTGAAGCTTTCTTT
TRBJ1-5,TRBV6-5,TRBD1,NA,CASQGGRNQPQHF,TGTGCCAGCCAGGGGGGTCGCAATCAGCCCCAGCATTTT
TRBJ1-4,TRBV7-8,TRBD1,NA,CASSARDSNEKLFF,TGTGCCAGCAGCGCCCGGGACAGCAATGAAAAACTGTTTTTT
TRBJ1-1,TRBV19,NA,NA,CASSMAPGWMNTEAFF,TGTGCCAGTAGTATGGCGCCAGGGTGGATGAACACTGAAGCTTTCTTT
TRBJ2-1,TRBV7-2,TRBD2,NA,CASRGLAGNNEQFF,TGTGCCAGCAGGGGACTAGCGGGAAACAATGAGCAGTTCTTC
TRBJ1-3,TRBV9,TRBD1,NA,CASSPRGAGGFSGNTIYF,TGTGCCAGCAGCCCCCGAGGGGCAGGGGGATTCAGCGGAAACACCATATATTTT
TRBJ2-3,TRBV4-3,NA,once,CASSQEFTRGSTQYF,TGCGCCAGCAGCCAAGAGTTTACTAGAGGGTCTACGCAGTATTTT
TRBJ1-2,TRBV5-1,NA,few,CASSLGQNYGYTF,TGCGCCAGCAGCTTGGGGCAGAACTATGGCTACACCTTC
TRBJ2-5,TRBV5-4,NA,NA,CASSFPGVGQETQYF,TGTGCCAGCAGCTTTCCCGGGGTAGGCCAAGAGACCCAGTACTTC
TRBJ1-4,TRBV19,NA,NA,CASSIGVHLFF,TGTGCCAGTAGTATTGGAGTCCACCTGTTTTTT
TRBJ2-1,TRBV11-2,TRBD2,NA,CASRSSSGGYNEQFF,TGTGCCAGCAGATCCTCTAGCGGGGGCTACAATGAGCAGTTCTTC
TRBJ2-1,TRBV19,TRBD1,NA,CASSIQVVRQGALPSYNEQFF,TGTGCCAGTAGTATACAGGTCGTGAGACAGGGGGCTTTACCCTCCTACAATGAGCAGTTCTTC
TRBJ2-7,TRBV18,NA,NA,CASSPDIRYLYEQYF,TGTGCCAGCTCGCCTGACATACGGTATCTCTACGAGCAGTACTTC
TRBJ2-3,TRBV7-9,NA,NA,CASSLRVSTDTQYF,TGTGCCAGCAGCTTACGGGTCAGCACAGATACGCAGTATTTT
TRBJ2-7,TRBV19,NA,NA,CASSIDAGVYEQYF,TGTGCCAGTAGTATAGATGCGGGTGTCTACGAGCAGTACTTC
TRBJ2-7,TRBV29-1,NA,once,CSVGRTALYEQYF,TGCAGCGTTGGAAGGACAGCCCTATACGAGCAGTACTTC
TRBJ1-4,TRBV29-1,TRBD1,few,CSVGTGSEKLFF,TGCAGCGTAGGGACAGGGTCTGAAAAACTGTTTTTT
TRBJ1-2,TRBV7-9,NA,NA,CASSLLAVTVNYGYTF,TGTGCCAGCAGCTTGCTCGCCGTGACAGTTAACTATGGCTACACCTTC
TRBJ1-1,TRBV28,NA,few,CASRGGWTEAFF,TGTGCCAGCAGGGGGGGGTGGACTGAAGCTTTCTTT
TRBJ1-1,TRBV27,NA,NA,CASSKFRGSNTEAFF,TGTGCCAGCAGTAAATTCAGGGGCTCGAACACTGAAGCTTTCTTT